The rows below give T cell receptor beta chains drawn from one sample of a study of shared clonotypes between healthy human individuals. Assay used: immunoSEQ multiplex PCR; TCRdb lists only in-frame clones, some missing. The data contain around 650,000 clones, 96% of them seen just once; the ten biggest clones take up around 0.1%. The sample taken for sequencing was naive CD8+ T cells sorted from blood. The receptors stem from a woman aged 30 to 39 in good health. CDR3s include the opening cysteine and the closing phenylalanine or tryptophan. The order of the fields is J gene, V gene, clone size, D gene, CDR3 protein, CDR3 DNA. The D gene is left open where the match is weak. Clone size is stated in some rows and not others, as once, few, many or a class when expanded.

J gene: TRBJ2-7
V gene: TRBV5-4
clone size: .
D gene: .
CDR3 protein: CASSSSGYEQYF
CDR3 DNA: TGTGCCAGCAGCTCGAGCGGCTACGAGCAGTACTTC

J gene: TRBJ1-5
V gene: TRBV5-6
clone size: .
D gene: .
CDR3 protein: CASSGGSQPQHF
CDR3 DNA: TGTGCCAGCAGCGGGGGAAGTCAGCCCCAGCATTTT

J gene: TRBJ2-1
V gene: TRBV6-5
clone size: .
D gene: .
CDR3 protein: CASSPSPGHHNEQFF
CDR3 DNA: TGTGCCAGCAGCCCTTCTCCGGGACACCACAATGAGCAGTTCTTC

J gene: TRBJ1-2
V gene: TRBV19
clone size: .
D gene: .
CDR3 protein: CASSPPGTYGYTF
CDR3 DNA: TGCGCCAGTAGTCCTCCAGGGACCTATGGCTACACCTTC

J gene: TRBJ1-1
V gene: TRBV18
clone size: .
D gene: .
CDR3 protein: CASSYGTLISVLF
CDR3 DNA: TGTGCCAGCTCATACGGGACACTCATCTCGGTTTTATTT

J gene: TRBJ1-4
V gene: TRBV13
clone size: .
D gene: .
CDR3 protein: CASSQQGGGEKLFF
CDR3 DNA: TGTGCCAGCAGCCAACAGGGAGGTGGTGAAAAACTGTTTTTT

J gene: TRBJ1-1
V gene: TRBV6-5
clone size: .
D gene: .
CDR3 protein: CASSYSKRNTEAFF
CDR3 DNA: TGTGCCAGCAGTTACTCGAAGAGGAACACTGAAGCTTTCTTT

J gene: TRBJ1-5
V gene: TRBV19
clone size: .
D gene: .
CDR3 protein: CASSHQGKHQPQHF
CDR3 DNA: TGTGCCAGTAGTCACCAGGGTAAACATCAGCCCCAGCATTTT

J gene: TRBJ2-3
V gene: TRBV28
clone size: .
D gene: TRBD2
CDR3 protein: CASSFPALGTSGSTDTQYF
CDR3 DNA: TGTGCCAGCAGTTTTCCCGCCTTGGGGACTAGCGGGAGCACAGATACGCAGTATTTT

J gene: TRBJ2-3
V gene: TRBV4-1
clone size: .
D gene: TRBD2
CDR3 protein: CASSPRLQVAGTDTQYF
CDR3 DNA: TGCGCCAGCAGCCCCCGGCTCCAAGTAGCGGGAACAGATACGCAGTATTTT

J gene: TRBJ2-7
V gene: TRBV19
clone size: .
D gene: .
CDR3 protein: CASSSPTPGPIYEQYF
CDR3 DNA: TGTGCCAGTAGTTCCCCTACCCCGGGACCCATCTACGAGCAGTACTTC

J gene: TRBJ2-2
V gene: TRBV27
clone size: .
D gene: TRBD1
CDR3 protein: CASTWTGGTGELFF
CDR3 DNA: TGTGCCAGCACTTGGACAGGGGGAACCGGGGAGCTGTTTTTT

J gene: TRBJ2-3
V gene: TRBV4-2
clone size: .
D gene: TRBD2
CDR3 protein: CASSQDRAGGTDTQYF
CDR3 DNA: TGTGCCAGCAGCCAAGATAGGGCGGGAGGAACAGATACGCAGTATTTT

J gene: TRBJ2-3
V gene: TRBV15
clone size: .
D gene: TRBD2
CDR3 protein: CATSRDQREGTDTQYF
CDR3 DNA: TGTGCCACCAGCAGAGATCAACGGGAGGGTACAGATACGCAGTATTTT

J gene: TRBJ2-7
V gene: TRBV19
clone size: .
D gene: .
CDR3 protein: CASSMAVSYEQYF
CDR3 DNA: TGTGCTAGTAGTATGGCAGTCTCCTACGAGCAGTACTTC

J gene: TRBJ1-2
V gene: TRBV2
clone size: .
D gene: .
CDR3 protein: CASRWLGSANYGYTF
CDR3 DNA: TGTGCCAGCCGATGGTTGGGGTCGGCTAACTATGGCTACACCTTC

J gene: TRBJ1-2
V gene: TRBV6-1
clone size: .
D gene: .
CDR3 protein: CASSERNRGGVRGYTF
CDR3 DNA: TGTGCCAGCAGTGAAAGGAACCGCGGAGGAGTTCGCGGCTACACCTTC

J gene: TRBJ1-2
V gene: TRBV5-6
clone size: .
D gene: .
CDR3 protein: CASSLMEGGDYGYTF
CDR3 DNA: TGTGCCAGCAGCTTGATGGAAGGGGGGGACTATGGCTACACCTTC

J gene: TRBJ1-1
V gene: TRBV19
clone size: .
D gene: TRBD1
CDR3 protein: CASSIDRYEPGQGMVGEAFF
CDR3 DNA: TGTGCCAGTAGTATAGATCGATACGAGCCGGGACAGGGTATGGTTGGGGAAGCTTTCTTT

J gene: TRBJ2-7
V gene: TRBV15
clone size: .
D gene: TRBD2
CDR3 protein: CATSVSGTSGTYEQYF
CDR3 DNA: TGTGCCACCAGCGTCTCGGGGACTAGCGGAACCTACGAGCAGTACTTC

J gene: TRBJ2-7
V gene: TRBV27
clone size: once
D gene: TRBD2
CDR3 protein: CASSLLGASGYEQYF
CDR3 DNA: TGTGCCAGCAGTTTACTGGGCGCTAGCGGGTACGAGCAGTACTTC

J gene: TRBJ2-7
V gene: TRBV28
clone size: few
D gene: .
CDR3 protein: CASRRDSHEQYF
CDR3 DNA: TGTGCCAGCAGACGCGACAGCCACGAGCAGTACTTC

J gene: TRBJ2-1
V gene: TRBV9
clone size: .
D gene: TRBD2
CDR3 protein: CASSAAGSSYNEQFF
CDR3 DNA: TGTGCCAGCAGCGCAGCGGGAAGCTCCTACAATGAGCAGTTCTTC

J gene: TRBJ1-6
V gene: TRBV27
clone size: .
D gene: .
CDR3 protein: CASSQILGDSPLHF
CDR3 DNA: TGTGCCAGCAGCCAAATACTGGGGGATTCACCCCTCCACTTT

J gene: TRBJ2-1
V gene: TRBV19
clone size: .
D gene: TRBD2
CDR3 protein: CASSMVQRENNEQFF
CDR3 DNA: TGTGCCAGTAGTATGGTCCAGCGGGAGAATAATGAGCAGTTCTTC

J gene: TRBJ1-2
V gene: TRBV11-2
clone size: .
D gene: .
CDR3 protein: CASSFGANYGYTF
CDR3 DNA: TGTGCCAGCAGCTTTGGAGCAAACTATGGCTACACCTTC

J gene: TRBJ2-7
V gene: TRBV7-2
clone size: .
D gene: .
CDR3 protein: CASRPTGEGYEQYF
CDR3 DNA: TGTGCCAGCAGGCCGACAGGGGAGGGGTACGAGCAGTACTTC

J gene: TRBJ2-7
V gene: TRBV9
clone size: .
D gene: .
CDR3 protein: CASSVEASSYEQYF
CDR3 DNA: TGTGCCAGCAGCGTAGAGGCGAGCTCCTACGAGCAGTACTTC

J gene: TRBJ2-7
V gene: TRBV13
clone size: .
D gene: .
CDR3 protein: CASSFRFSNRYEQYF
CDR3 DNA: TGTGCCAGCAGCTTTCGATTTTCGAATCGGTACGAGCAGTACTTC

J gene: TRBJ2-7
V gene: TRBV19
clone size: .
D gene: TRBD1
CDR3 protein: CASSPGDRGYEQYF
CDR3 DNA: TGTGCCAGTAGTCCAGGGGACAGGGGCTACGAGCAGTACTTC

J gene: TRBJ2-1
V gene: TRBV15
clone size: .
D gene: TRBD2
CDR3 protein: CATSPSGLSNEQFF
CDR3 DNA: TGTGCCACCAGTCCTAGCGGGTTGTCAAATGAGCAGTTCTTC

J gene: TRBJ1-2
V gene: TRBV11-2
clone size: .
D gene: .
CDR3 protein: CASSSGPAGDYGYTF
CDR3 DNA: TGTGCCAGCAGCTCCGGCCCCGCAGGAGACTATGGCTACACCTTC

J gene: TRBJ1-1
V gene: TRBV28
clone size: .
D gene: .
CDR3 protein: CASSFGYTEAFF
CDR3 DNA: TGTGCCAGCAGTTTTGGCTACACTGAAGCTTTCTTT

J gene: TRBJ1-5
V gene: TRBV5-6
clone size: .
D gene: TRBD1
CDR3 protein: CASKKTGQERTQPQHF
CDR3 DNA: TGTGCCAGCAAAAAAACCGGACAGGAACGGACTCAGCCCCAGCATTTT

J gene: TRBJ1-4
V gene: TRBV2
clone size: .
D gene: .
CDR3 protein: CASRPISEKLFF
CDR3 DNA: TGTGCCAGCAGACCCATCTCGGAAAAACTGTTTTTT

J gene: TRBJ2-7
V gene: TRBV27
clone size: .
D gene: TRBD1
CDR3 protein: CASRAGTGESYEQYF
CDR3 DNA: TGTGCCAGCAGGGCCGGGACAGGGGAATCCTACGAGCAGTACTTC

J gene: TRBJ2-4
V gene: TRBV9
clone size: .
D gene: TRBD2
CDR3 protein: CASSVIWDRRTSGRVFRAKNIQYF
CDR3 DNA: TGTGCCAGCAGCGTAATTTGGGACAGAAGGACTAGCGGGAGGGTTTTTCGAGCCAAAAACATTCAGTACTTC

J gene: TRBJ2-7
V gene: TRBV10-3
clone size: .
D gene: TRBD2
CDR3 protein: CAALAGDLEQYF
CDR3 DNA: TGTGCCGCGTTAGCGGGAGATCTCGAGCAGTACTTC

J gene: TRBJ2-5
V gene: TRBV6-5
clone size: .
D gene: .
CDR3 protein: CASVGGAAQYF
CDR3 DNA: TGTGCCAGCGTAGGGGGGGCCGCCCAGTACTTC

J gene: TRBJ2-7
V gene: TRBV27
clone size: .
D gene: .
CDR3 protein: CASSSPADSYEQYF
CDR3 DNA: TGTGCCAGCAGTTCACCGGCGGACTCCTACGAGCAGTACTTC

J gene: TRBJ1-2
V gene: TRBV27
clone size: .
D gene: .
CDR3 protein: CASSFQGSLRGYTF
CDR3 DNA: TGTGCCAGCAGTTTCCAGGGGTCGCTCCGTGGCTACACCTTC

J gene: TRBJ2-7
V gene: TRBV27
clone size: .
D gene: .
CDR3 protein: CASSLGAAYEQYF
CDR3 DNA: TGTGCCAGCAGTCTGGGGGCGGCCTACGAGCAGTACTTC

J gene: TRBJ2-3
V gene: TRBV9
clone size: .
D gene: TRBD2
CDR3 protein: CASSVGGPSGSGTDTQYF
CDR3 DNA: TGTGCCAGCAGCGTGGGGGGACCTAGCGGGAGCGGCACAGATACGCAGTATTTT

J gene: TRBJ2-3
V gene: TRBV7-9
clone size: .
D gene: .
CDR3 protein: CASSKRGDTQYF
CDR3 DNA: TGTGCCAGCAGCAAGAGGGGAGATACGCAGTATTTT

J gene: TRBJ2-7
V gene: TRBV7-3
clone size: .
D gene: .
CDR3 protein: CASSLTAVTYEQYF
CDR3 DNA: TGTGCCAGCAGCTTAACGGCGGTGACCTACGAGCAGTACTTC

J gene: TRBJ2-7
V gene: TRBV29-1
clone size: .
D gene: TRBD2
CDR3 protein: CSVEEPGSGRVQPGEQYF
CDR3 DNA: TGCAGCGTTGAAGAGCCGGGTAGCGGGAGGGTCCAGCCGGGCGAGCAGTACTTC

J gene: TRBJ2-2
V gene: TRBV7-3
clone size: .
D gene: .
CDR3 protein: CASSLNPPAGELFF
CDR3 DNA: TGTGCCAGCAGCTTAAACCCCCCAGCCGGGGAGCTGTTTTTT

J gene: TRBJ2-1
V gene: TRBV5-1
clone size: .
D gene: .
CDR3 protein: CASSSETRRPYNEQFF
CDR3 DNA: TGCGCCAGCAGCTCGGAGACCCGGCGCCCCTACAATGAGCAGTTCTTC

J gene: TRBJ2-7
V gene: TRBV28
clone size: .
D gene: TRBD2
CDR3 protein: CASNSIPSGSISYEQYF
CDR3 DNA: TGTGCCAGCAATTCGATTCCTAGCGGGAGTATCTCCTACGAGCAGTACTTC